This T cell receptor (beta chain) derives from a study of blood T cell repertoires in COVID-19. At the level of the study: Some COVID-19 samples were acute and others convalescent; all came from the United States, Italy and Spain.

Source study methods: Amplification from reference gene primers served as the basis for estimated nucleated cell counts. Sequencing used immunoSEQ multiplex PCR; TCRdb keeps in-frame clones, though not all of them. V and J calls and clone size are given by that table; D and trimming were obtained from the DNA. The profile covers over 200,000 clones, with around 88% appearing a single time and approximately 2.3% taken by the ten largest. Participants were placed into cohorts based on the clinical history they reported. The V gene's germline CDR1 is SGHAT and CDR2 FQNNGV. V shed 4 bases and J shed 6 bases, with 10 bases lying between them. The length of the CDR3 is 12 residues.

The origin of this receptor is a woman between 40 and 55 years old with acute COVID-19. Sequences were obtained from PBMCs or T cells enriched from blood (not recorded which). V and J are TRBV11-2 and TRBJ2-7; D might be TRBD2 (6 bases). CDR3 in amino acids: CASSSRGSEQYV. The CDR3 DNA reads as TGTGCCAGCAGCTCGCGGGGATCCGAGCAGTACGTC.